Presented here are 21 T cell receptor beta chains from one specimen sequenced in a study of T cell responses to AZD1222 COVID-19 vaccine (dated by TCRdb to about 2021). The sample's time point label, in plain terms: about 28 days (+/-7) after the second vaccine dose. What the treatment or condition label conveys for this sample: meningococcal conjugate vaccine given as trial control. Library preparation employed the immunoSEQ multiplex PCR assay. The table was pulled from immuneACCESS by TCRdb, which kept in-frame rearrangements only. Such tables lose some clones; where checked, under half of the loss comes from unresolved V genes, and the rest has no known cause. The sample table lists roughly 190,000 clones, around nine tenths of them with a count of one. In total, the top ten clones hold approximately 4% of the sample. This material consisted of peripheral blood, taken 28 days after the second dose of the MenACWY control vaccine. These receptors were obtained from an adult who received the MenACWY meningococcal vaccine as a control.

The chain is built from TRBV19 and TRBJ2-5; perhaps TRBD1 as D (6 bases). Germline CDR1 LNHDA, CDR2 SQIVND (reference sequence). V shed 4 bases and J shed 4 bases, with 13 bases lying between them. This CDR3 is 14 amino acids long. The DNA for the CDR3 is TGTGCCAGTAGTACCCACAGGGCCTCAGAGACCCAGTACTTC. Residues: CASSTHRASETQYF.

The chain joins TRBV3-1 (or the pseudogene TRBV3-2) to TRBJ2-3; 13 bases are shared with TRBD2. This CDR3 spans 19 amino acids. V was clipped by 6 bases and J by 0 bases; unmatched bases: 12. Germline V CDR1 and CDR2: LGHDT, YNNKEL (reference sequence). CDR3 DNA sequence: TGTGCCAGCAGTCGGACTAGCGGGAGACCCCTTACTAGCACAGATACGCAGTATTTT. Translated, it gives CASSRTSGRPLTSTDTQYF.

This clone has just a few counts. The junction does not match germline at one end; this may be a read error. The chain combines TRBV27 with TRBJ2-4, with 11 bases fitting TRBD1. CDR1 and CDR2 from the germline V gene are MNHEY and SMNVEV (reference sequence). This CDR3 contains 15 residues. The DNA of the CDR3 is TGTGCCAGCAGTTCGCCGGGACAGGGGGGTGGAAAGTTGCACTTC. Translated: CASSSPGQGGGKLHF.

The V and J genes are TRBV27 and TRBJ1-3; TRBD1 agrees at 7 bases. Germline-derived CDR1 and CDR2 are MNHEY and SMNVEV (reference sequence). V trimming: 8 bases; J trimming: 3 bases; junction bases outside the gene matches: 10. The CDR3 consists of 15 residues. CDR3 nucleotides: TGTGCCAGCCGCCACAGGGGAGAGAGTGGAAACACCATATATTTT. Amino acid sequence: CASRHRGESGNTIYF.

This clone has only one observation. The chain carries TRBV27 and TRBJ1-5, with a possible D match to TRBD1 (5 bases). CDR1 and CDR2 from the germline V gene are MNHEY and SMNVEV (reference sequence). The CDR3 sequence is 15 residues long. Trimming left V 5 bases short and J 7 bases short, with 18 bases between. The CDR3 DNA follows: TGTGCCAGCAGTCCTACGCGACAGCTCCCACAGCCCCAGCATTTT. This gives the protein CASSPTRQLPQPQHF.

The rearrangement links TRBV11-1 to TRBJ1-2; 7 nucleotides line up with TRBD1. V gave up 5 bases and J gave up 4 bases; unmatched junction bases: 4. The CDR3 sequence is 13 residues long. Germline lookup yields CDR1 SGHAT and CDR2 FQDESV (reference sequence). The CDR3 nucleotides read TGTGCCAGCAGCCGAACAGGGGCCTATGGCTACACCTTC. Its translation is CASSRTGAYGYTF.

The J gene is TRBJ1-3, the V gene TRBV9; a possible D gene is TRBD1 (5 bases). Germline CDR1 and CDR2: SGDLS and YYNGEE. This CDR3 has 15 residues. The germline V and J ends were trimmed by 2 bases and 8 bases, with 17 bases remaining between them. CDR3 sequence reads: CASSVRAQPGDTIYF. CDR3 coding DNA: TGTGCCAGCAGCGTCAGGGCGCAGCCTGGGGACACCATATATTTT. The full variable domain, completed using reference TRBV9 and TRBJ1-3, is DSGVTQTPKHLITATGQRVTLRCSPRSGDLSVYWYQQSLDQGLQFLIQYYNGEERAKGNILERFSAQQFPDLHSELNLSSLELGDSALYFCASSVRAQPGDTIYFGEGSWLTVV.

Points on this clone: At one of its ends the junction is not consistent with the germline gene, which may arise from a read error. This chain joins TRBV19 and TRBJ1-2; D gene unclear. Germline-derived CDR1 and CDR2 are LNHDA and SQIVND (reference sequence). This CDR3 has 16 residues. This chain's CDR3 is CASSQFLGGSNSGYTF. The DNA of the CDR3 is TGTGCCAGTAGTCAGTTTCTAGGCGGTTCTAACTCTGGCTACACCTTC.

This sequence joins TRBV4-3 and TRBJ1-6; D gene unclear. This CDR3 has 16 amino acids. Germline V gene lookup returns CDR1 LGHNA and CDR2 YSLEER. V dropped 0 bases and J dropped 10 bases, with 16 bases sitting between them. In DNA form, the CDR3 reads TGCGCCAGCAGCCAAGATTTGGGGTTTGGGAACTCACCCCTCCACTTT. Amino acids: CASSQDLGFGNSPLHF.

This clone was recorded once. CDR3: CASSLFGEDTEAFF. CDR3 nucleotides: TGTGCCAGCAGCTTATTCGGCGAGGACACTGAAGCTTTCTTT. The chain couples TRBV7-9 to TRBJ1-1; D ambiguous. The CDR3 has 14 residues. Looked up from germline, CDR1 is SEHNR and CDR2 is FQNEAQ (reference sequence). Trimming shortened V by 2 bases and J by 3 bases, and 10 bases separated the two germline ends. The whole variable domain, remainder taken from reference TRBV7-9 and TRBJ1-1, is DTGVSQNPRHKITKRGQNVTFRCDPISEHNRLYWYRQTLGQGPEFLTYFQNEAQLEKSRLLSDRFSAERPKGSFSTLEIQRTEQGDSAMYLCASSLFGEDTEAFFGQGTRLTVV.

The chain uses TRBV18 and TRBJ1-6, with 10 bases fitting TRBD1. The CDR3 consists of 15 residues. CDR1 and CDR2 (germline): KGHSH, LQKENI. Trimming took 2 bases from V and 8 from J; bases not matched to a gene: 3. In DNA, the CDR3 is TGTGCCAGCTCACCAGGGGGACAGGGGTATTCACCCCTCCACTTT. Amino acids: CASSPGGQGYSPLHF.

This chain uses TRBV9 with TRBJ1-4; 9 bases are a match to TRBD1. Trimming took 3 bases from V and 6 from J; bases not matched to a gene: 6. The CDR3 loop spans 15 amino acids. CDR1 is SGDLS, CDR2 YYNGEE, per germline. CDR3 DNA sequence: TGTGCCAGCAGCGCCCCCGGGACAGGGTATGAAAAACTGTTTTTT. Protein product: CASSAPGTGYEKLFF.

V is TRBV18 and J is TRBJ1-5; 7 bases line up with TRBD1. The CDR3 contains 17 residues. After removal of 3 bases from V and 0 bases from J, the junction contained 8 bases not matched to a gene. CDR1 is KGHSH and CDR2 is LQKENI in the germline V gene. The CDR3: CASSPDIGQASNQPQHF. The CDR3 DNA follows: TGTGCCAGCTCACCTGATATCGGACAGGCTAGCAATCAGCCCCAGCATTTT.

A single count supports this clone. The CDR3 nucleotides are TGCAGCGTTGAAGTCCTACTGGACACTGAAGCTTTCTTT. Encoded protein: CSVEVLLDTEAFF. The V gene is TRBV29-1, the J gene TRBJ1-1; D unclear. Germline CDR1 reads SQVTM; CDR2 reads ANQGSEA. Trimming removed 1 base at V and 3 bases at J, with 9 bases between. CDR3 length: 13 amino acids.

The chain carries TRBV3-1 (or the pseudogene TRBV3-2) and TRBJ1-1, with D hard to call. CDR3 length equals 14 residues. V was clipped by 2 bases and J by 1 base, with 8 bases between them. Germline V gene data show CDR1 as LGHDT and CDR2 as YNNKEL (reference sequence). The CDR3 DNA reads TGTGCCAGCAGCCAAAGGGAGACGAACACTGAAGCTTTCTTT. Protein: CASSQRETNTEAFF.

The rearrangement uses TRBV15 and TRBJ2-7; D not resolved. Germline assignment: CDR1 LNHNV and CDR2 YYDKDF (reference sequence). The CDR3 runs 15 residues. The V gene lost 0 bases and the J gene lost 2 bases, with 11 bases spanning the gap. Here the CDR3 reads CATSREYGGTYEQYF. Written as DNA, the CDR3 is TGTGCCACCAGCAGAGAATACGGTGGGACCTACGAGCAGTACTTC. Using reference TRBV15 and TRBJ2-7 for the parts outside the CDR3, the full variable domain is DAMVIQNPRYQVTQFGKPVTLSCSQTLNHNVMYWYQQKSSQAPKLLFHYYDKDFNNEADTPDNFQSRRPNTSFCFLDIRSPGLGDTAMYLCATSREYGGTYEQYFGPGTRLTVT.

The V and J genes are TRBV5-1 and TRBJ2-7; D gene unclear. Trimming removed 4 bases at V and 1 base at J, with 3 bases between. CDR3 size: 11 residues. Germline CDR1 reads SGHRS; CDR2 reads YFSETQ. The CDR3 sequence is CASSRSYEQYF. CDR3 sequence (DNA): TGCGCCAGCAGCCGTTCCTACGAGCAGTACTTC.

The V and J genes are TRBV19 and TRBJ1-2; D might be TRBD1 (6 bases). Germline values: CDR1 LNHDA, CDR2 SQIVND (reference sequence). The CDR3 consists of 15 residues. Deletions cut 7 bases from V and 5 bases from J, with 20 bases between. The CDR3 loop reads CASTLDRPRPYGYTF. The CDR3 DNA follows: TGTGCCAGTACTTTAGACAGGCCGCGTCCTTATGGCTACACCTTC.

V usage is TRBV19 and J usage is TRBJ1-1; D not certain. CDR3 length: 13 amino acids. Trimming took 4 bases from V and 3 from J, leaving 9 bases between them. Germline CDR1 LNHDA, CDR2 SQIVND (reference sequence). The CDR3 loop reads CASSTRTDTEAFF. CDR3 DNA: TGTGCCAGTAGTACACGGACCGACACTGAAGCTTTCTTT.

CDR3 amino acids: CACLGQGIYEQFF. The CDR3 nucleotides are TGTGCCTGCCTCGGACAGGGAATCTATGAGCAGTTCTTC. The genes are TRBV30 and TRBJ2-1, with 8 bases lining up with TRBD1. With V trimmed by 6 bases and J by 8 bases, 9 bases remained unmatched. This CDR3 is 13 amino acids long. The germline gives CDR1 GTSNPN, CDR2 SVGIG (reference sequence).

This clone was detected a few times. V and J are TRBV11-3 and TRBJ1-1, with D perhaps TRBD1 (5 bases). V was pared by 2 bases and J by 7 bases, with 23 bases between. Germline CDR1 is SGHNT and CDR2 is YENEEA. The CDR3 is made up of 17 amino acids. CDR3 residues: CASSLPLGALETVEAFF. As DNA, the CDR3 is TGTGCCAGCAGCTTACCCCTCGGGGCGTTGGAAACTGTTGAAGCTTTCTTT.